This TCR beta chain was captured in a study of cytomegalovirus exposure and HLA in healthy donors. Overall study findings and caveats: Reports described diagnosis of cytomegalovirus status by the classifier as highly specific and sensitive. TCR beta V segments were, for the most part, productive about 87% or about 30% of the time in an earlier analysis.

Both 60 Vbeta primers and 13 Jbeta primers went into the PCR. Here immunoSEQ multiplex PCR was the method, and the copy in TCRdb shows in-frame clones only, minus some. The sample records fewer than 120,000 clones, roughly three quarters being singletons. To note about this clone: Its target is unknown.

The sequence came from a man aged 30-40 years in good health and CMV-seropositive. The sample consisted of PBMCs.

The CDR3 DNA reads TGTGCCAGCAGCTTAGGGGTCGGGTGGCCCCAGCATTTT. It translates to CASSLGVGWPQHF. This chain links TRBV11-2 with TRBJ1-5; D is undetermined. This CDR3 is built from 13 residues. Trimming pared 1 base from V and 9 bases from J, leaving 10 bases between. CDR1 SGHAT and CDR2 FQNNGV come from the germline V gene.